The 20 T cell receptor beta chains in this list originate from one sample, sequenced in a study of T cells in localized non-small cell lung cancer. Measured with immunoSEQ multiplex PCR; TCRdb has only the in-frame clones, and not every one. The sample contains approximately 2,800 clones, over 25% of which appear only once. This specimen consisted of normal lung tissue next to the tumor, obtained before any cancer treatment. Receptor source: a man aged 40-75 years with stage I lung adenocarcinoma.

The table lists this clone with a few counts. The rearrangement uses TRBV19 and TRBJ1-1; the D is unclear. V dropped 4 bases and J dropped 3 bases, with 9 bases sitting between them. This CDR3 has 13 residues. The germline gives CDR1 LNHDA, CDR2 SQIVND (reference sequence). The CDR3 reads CASSRGSDTEAFF. The CDR3 nucleotides read TGTGCCAGTAGTAGGGGATCCGACACTGAAGCTTTCTTT.

CDR3 sequence reads: CASSTPYNEQFF. Written as DNA, the CDR3 is TGCGCCAGCAGTACCCCCTACAATGAGCAGTTCTTC. V usage is TRBV10-2 and J usage is TRBJ2-1; D unclear. Germline CDR1 is WSHSY and CDR2 is SAAADI. The length of the CDR3 is 12 residues. Trimming shortened V by 5 bases and J by 2 bases, and 4 bases separated the two germline ends.

The J gene is TRBJ1-2, the V gene TRBV18; D not resolved. Between the trimmed V and J ends, which lost 0 bases and 2 bases, there was a span of 4 bases. The CDR3 loop spans 13 amino acids. The germline V gene encodes CDR1 KGHSH and CDR2 LQKENI. CDR3 sequence: CASSPPENYGYTF. In DNA form, the CDR3 reads TGTGCCAGCTCACCACCAGAAAACTATGGCTACACCTTC.

The chain links TRBV11-3 to TRBJ2-5; 10 bases align to TRBD1. The CDR3 loop spans 15 amino acids. V lost 3 bases, J lost 4 bases, and 5 bases stayed unmatched. Germline assignment: CDR1 SGHNT and CDR2 YENEEA. The CDR3 bases are TGTGCCAGCAGCTTTGACCGGGACAGGGGAGAGACCCAGTACTTC. This sequence encodes CASSFDRDRGETQYF.

This clone has just one count. The gene calls are TRBV19 and TRBJ1-5, with D perhaps matching TRBD1 (6 bases). The CDR3 extends over 14 amino acids. Germline V gene sequence: CDR1 LNHDA, CDR2 SQIVND (reference sequence). V was pared by 3 bases and J by 8 bases, with 14 bases between. The CDR3 here is CASSISGGREPQHF. The CDR3, as DNA: TGTGCCAGTAGTATTTCGGGGGGCAGAGAGCCCCAGCATTTT.

In its sample, this clone ranks as medium-sized. V and J are TRBV11-3 and TRBJ1-3; D gene uncertain. The CDR3 is made up of 14 amino acids. V was pared by 5 bases and J by 4 bases, with 12 bases between. Germline loops: CDR1 SGHNT, CDR2 YENEEA. The CDR3 bases are TGTGCCAGCAGCGCAATCGGGCAGGGAAACACCATATATTTT. Its protein product is CASSAIGQGNTIYF.

The chain employs TRBV11-3 and TRBJ2-5, with 9 bases matching TRBD1. The CDR3 is made up of 14 amino acids. Germline loops: CDR1 SGHNT, CDR2 YENEEA. Germline trimming cut 6 bases from V and 4 bases from J; bases unmatched to any gene: 6. The chain's CDR3 is CASRPTGGGETQYF. As DNA, the CDR3 is TGTGCCAGCAGGCCCACAGGGGGCGGAGAGACCCAGTACTTC.

This clone was counted a few times. The chain carries TRBV11-3 and TRBJ2-1, with 8 bases that match TRBD2. Germline V gene lookup returns CDR1 SGHNT and CDR2 YENEEA. Trimming at V came to 3 bases and at J to 9 bases, leaving 10 bases not matched to a gene. The CDR3 runs to 15 residues. CDR3 DNA sequence: TGTGCCAGCAGCTTTGGGAGCGGGAGTGGAGGTGAGCAGTTCTTC. Amino acids: CASSFGSGSGGEQFF.

In its sample, this clone ranks as medium-sized. V usage is TRBV9 and J usage is TRBJ1-1, with a weak D call TRBD1 (5 bases). Germline CDR1 SGDLS, CDR2 YYNGEE. This CDR3 region has 13 residues. The ends were cut back, 3 bases at V and 0 bases at J, with 6 bases in the middle. As DNA, the CDR3 is TGTGCCAGCAGCGGGGGCTTGAACACTGAAGCTTTCTTT. Its protein product is CASSGGLNTEAFF.

This clone was observed a few times. The V gene is TRBV9, the J gene TRBJ2-5; D ambiguous. The CDR3 consists of 13 residues. The germline gives CDR1 SGDLS, CDR2 YYNGEE. V shed 5 bases and J shed 4 bases, with 12 bases lying between them. The CDR3 DNA reads TGTGCCAGCAGTGCTAGGCTGGGAGAGACCCAGTACTTC. Its protein is CASSARLGETQYF. Drawing the rest from reference TRBV9 and TRBJ2-5, the complete variable domain is DSGVTQTPKHLITATGQRVTLRCSPRSGDLSVYWYQQSLDQGLQFLIQYYNGEERAKGNILERFSAQQFPDLHSELNLSSLELGDSALYFCASSARLGETQYFGPGTRLLVL.

The V and J genes are TRBV9 and TRBJ2-7; 9 positions agree with TRBD2. CDR3 size: 14 residues. V was pared by 10 bases and J by 6 bases, with 14 bases of the junction left unmatched. Per the germline V gene, CDR1 is SGDLS and CDR2 is YYNGEE. The CDR3 is CASSALAGYGEQYV. CDR3 coding DNA: TGTGCCTCCTCAGCGCTAGCGGGATATGGCGAGCAGTACGTC.

The chain links TRBV11-3 to TRBJ2-1, with 8 bases aligning to TRBD2. The CDR3 length is 16 residues. Germline V CDR1 and CDR2: SGHNT, YENEEA. Unmatched junction bases numbered 9, after V lost 5 bases and J lost 3 bases. DNA of the CDR3: TGTGCCAGCAGCCATAGCGGGGCAATAGGCTACAATGAGCAGTTCTTC. It translates to CASSHSGAIGYNEQFF.

For the CDR3, the DNA is TGCGCCAGCAGTGAGTCTGAGTGGGGGGGCACAGATACGCAGTATTTT. Encoded protein: CASSESEWGGTDTQYF. The chain combines TRBV10-2 with TRBJ2-3; possibly TRBD2 for D (6 bases). The CDR3 is made up of 16 amino acids. In germline, CDR1 is WSHSY, CDR2 SAAADI. Trimming pared 0 bases from V and 1 base from J, leaving 11 bases between.

This chain links TRBV19 with TRBJ1-5, with 7 bases identical to TRBD1. Germline loops: CDR1 LNHDA, CDR2 SQIVND (reference sequence). The junction had 5 bases not matched to a gene; V was cut back by 7 bases and J by 5 bases. The CDR3 is made up of 13 amino acids. Here the CDR3 reads CASTDRDYQPQHF. The CDR3 DNA reads TGTGCCAGTACTGACAGGGACTATCAGCCCCAGCATTTT.

This clone was counted only a few times. The chain combines TRBV6-8 with TRBJ2-3; TRBD2 aligns across 7 bases. This CDR3 comprises 18 residues. Germline trimming cut 7 bases from V and 0 bases from J; bases unmatched to any gene: 16. In germline, CDR1 is MNHGY, CDR2 SAAAGT. The CDR3 loop reads CASIRREGGLLSTDTQYF. The DNA for the CDR3 is TGTGCCAGCATAAGAAGGGAGGGAGGTCTTCTTAGCACAGATACGCAGTATTTT.

J is TRBJ2-1 and V is TRBV18, with a weak D call TRBD2 (5 bases). Germline V gene data show CDR1 as KGHSH and CDR2 as LQKENI. V lost 6 bases and J lost 4, with 16 bases in between. The CDR3 spans 15 residues. CDR3 sequence (DNA): TGTGCCAGCTCCCAGTCTGGAGCGGAATACAATGAGCAGTTCTTC. Translation gives CASSQSGAEYNEQFF.

CDR3 loop: CASSRTTFGETQYF. CDR3 bases: TGTGCCAGCAGTCGGACAACCTTTGGAGAGACCCAGTACTTC. V is TRBV14 and J is TRBJ2-5; maybe TRBD1 (5 bases). The CDR3 length is 14 residues. Germline V gives CDR1 SGHDN, CDR2 FVKESK. V gave up 6 bases and J gave up 4 bases, with 15 bases separating them.

This clone appeared a few times. CDR3 coding DNA: TGTGCCAGCAGTCGGGGGACAGGGGTTGCTGAAGCTTTCTTT. Translated: CASSRGTGVAEAFF. The V gene is TRBV6-8, the J gene TRBJ1-1, with TRBD1 identical over 10 bases. The length of the CDR3 is 14 residues. Trimming cost V 5 bases and J 6 bases; bases outside gene matches: 6. CDR1 is MNHGY and CDR2 is SAAAGT in the germline V gene.

The V call is TRBV19, the J call TRBJ2-5, with 10 bases identical to TRBD2. Germline V gene lookup returns CDR1 LNHDA and CDR2 SQIVND (reference sequence). V shed 1 base and J 5 bases; nucleotides not matched to a gene: 7. CDR3 size: 16 residues. CDR3: CASSIVLAGARETQYF. The DNA for the CDR3 is TGTGCCAGTAGTATAGTCCTAGCGGGAGCGCGTGAGACCCAGTACTTC.

The sample holds a few counts of this clone. The gene calls are TRBV4-1 and TRBJ2-1; TRBD2 matches at 9 bases. Germline CDR1 MGHRA, CDR2 YSYEKL. This CDR3 is 16 amino acids long. The J segment lost 10 bases and the V segment lost 1 base, leaving 11 bases of the junction unmatched. The CDR3 DNA reads as TGCGCCAGCAGCCAAGTATCCGGGACTAGCCCAGGGGAGCAGTTCTTC. Translated: CASSQVSGTSPGEQFF.